This is a list of T cell receptor beta chains from one sample in a study of blood T cell repertoires in COVID-19. Here immunoSEQ multiplex PCR was the method, and the copy in TCRdb shows in-frame clones only, minus some. The table includes about 120,000 clones, 70% to 90% detected once. Sequenced sample: peripheral blood. The receptors stem from a woman over 75 with acute or convalescent COVID-19. CDR3s include the opening cysteine and the closing phenylalanine or tryptophan. Fields, in order: J gene, clone size, V gene, D gene, CDR3 protein, CDR3 DNA. D genes are given only for firm matches. Only part of the rows carry a size: once, few, many, or a class if the clone is expanded.

>TRBJ1-2|few|TRBV5-6|TRBD1
CASRDRERVSGYTF
TGTGCCAGCAGGGACAGGGAACGGGTGAGTGGCTACACCTTC
>TRBJ1-6|NA|TRBV18|TRBD1
CASSPTTGAVDSPLHF
TGTGCCAGCTCACCCACGACAGGGGCTGTGGATTCACCCCTCCACTTT
>TRBJ1-2|NA|TRBV24-1|NA
CATSDLGGRDGYTF
TGTGCCACCAGTGATTTAGGAGGGAGGGATGGCTACACCTTC
>TRBJ1-5|NA|TRBV20-1|NA
CSAVNQPQHF
TGCAGTGCCGTCAATCAGCCCCAGCATTTT
>TRBJ1-1|NA|TRBV18|TRBD1
CASSSRGDRGTEAFF
TGTGCCAGCTCGTCGCGAGGGGACAGGGGCACTGAAGCTTTCTTT
>TRBJ2-5|NA|TRBV7-2|TRBD1
CASSHTRPRGETQYF
TGTGCCAGCAGCCACACTAGACCCAGGGGGGAGACCCAGTACTTC
>TRBJ2-4|NA|TRBV28|NA
CASSPGHIQYF
TGTGCCAGCAGCCCAGGTCACATTCAGTACTTC
>TRBJ1-1|NA|TRBV7-3|NA
CASSPRGGTNTEAFF
TGTGCCAGCAGCCCCCGGGGGGGCACGAACACTGAAGCTTTCTTT
>TRBJ2-3|NA|TRBV2|NA
CASSNPPGGTDTQYF
TGTGCCAGCAGTAACCCCCCCGGGGGCACAGATACGCAGTATTTT
>TRBJ2-7|NA|TRBV6-5|TRBD2
CASTSRREGSYEQYF
TGTGCCAGCACCTCGAGGCGGGAGGGTTCCTACGAGCAGTACTTC
>TRBJ2-7|NA|TRBV5-6|TRBD1
CASSERPWTGGREQYF
TGTGCCAGCAGCGAACGGCCTTGGACAGGGGGCCGCGAGCAGTACTTC
>TRBJ2-2|few|TRBV6-5|TRBD1
CASRTGNTGELFF
TGTGCCAGCCGGACAGGGAACACCGGGGAGCTGTTTTTT
>TRBJ1-2|few|TRBV27|NA
CASSWGRPGTDYGYTF
TGTGCCAGCAGTTGGGGGCGCCCCGGGACGGATTATGGCTACACCTTC
>TRBJ2-3|NA|TRBV5-1|TRBD2
CASSLAGSGSIKDTQYF
TGCGCCAGCAGCTTGGCCGGCAGCGGGAGTATCAAAGATACGCAGTATTTT
>TRBJ2-5|NA|TRBV20-1|TRBD1
CSASEGARLETQYF
TGCAGTGCTAGTGAGGGGGCGAGATTAGAGACCCAGTACTTC
>TRBJ1-3|NA|TRBV5-4|TRBD1
CASSLAGGQGGNTIYF
TGTGCCAGCAGCTTGGCCGGGGGACAGGGAGGAAACACCATATATTTT
>TRBJ2-2|few|TRBV27|NA
CASSPSRGIGELFF
TGTGCCAGCAGTCCATCACGGGGTATCGGGGAGCTGTTTTTT
>TRBJ2-2|NA|TRBV27|TRBD1
CASRLTGLGTGELFF
TGTGCCAGCAGACTGACAGGGTTGGGAACCGGGGAGCTGTTTTTT
>TRBJ2-2|NA|TRBV7-2|NA
CASSSTGRSSGELFF
TGTGCCAGCAGCTCGACAGGGAGGTCGTCCGGGGAGCTGTTTTTT